A single sample gave rise to the 15 T cell receptor beta chains below, sequenced in a study of CD8 T cells in Susac syndrome (dated by TCRdb to between 2018 and 2021). Library method: the immunoSEQ multiplex PCR assay. RNA was extracted with the RNeasy kit and about 0.45 to 1 ug was reverse transcribed using random hexamers. The raw public reads went through TCRdb reprocessing: fastp at Q25, MiXCR clone calling, in-frame beta chains kept. Each entry is one CDR3 protein sequence, shown with its most common DNA and genes. The sample table records around 270,000 distinct CDR3 sequences; about 89% of these occur just once. Less than 0.2% of the sample goes to the ten largest clones. Material for sequencing was CD8+ T cells from PBMCs. The receptors here all came from a human donor with multiple sclerosis.

This chain connects TRBV29-1 to TRBJ1-1; no reliable D call. In germline, CDR1 is SQVTM, CDR2 ANQGSEA. The CDR3 sequence is 11 residues long. The V end was cut by 3 bases, the J end by 1 base, with 3 bases between. Here the CDR3 DNA reads TGCAGCGTTGAGAAGAACACTGAAGCTTTCTTT. Encoded protein: CSVEKNTEAFF.

The chain is built from TRBV7-8 and TRBJ2-4; TRBD2 matches at 11 bases. Trimming at V came to 4 bases and at J to 1 base, leaving 3 bases not matched to a gene. Germline V gives CDR1 SGHVS, CDR2 FQNEAQ. The CDR3 is 16 amino acids. Here the CDR3 reads CASSSRLAGAKNIQYF. The CDR3 nucleotides are TGTGCCAGCAGCTCGAGACTAGCGGGGGCCAAAAACATTCAGTACTTC.

The V gene is TRBV28, the J gene TRBJ1-6; TRBD1 matches at 9 bases. This CDR3 spans 18 amino acids. The germline CDR1 and CDR2 sequences are MDHEN and SYDVKM. V was clipped by 2 bases and J by 3 bases; unmatched bases: 8. The CDR3 DNA sequence: TGTGCCAGCAGTTTAAGGGGAACAGGGGGCTACTATAATTCACCCCTCCACTTT. Translated, it gives CASSLRGTGGYYNSPLHF.

This sequence joins TRBV5-1 and TRBJ2-7; tentatively, D is TRBD1 (5 bases). Trimming pared 2 bases from V and 0 bases from J, leaving 6 bases between. CDR1 is SGHRS and CDR2 is YFSETQ in the germline V gene. This CDR3 region has 13 residues. The CDR3 coding sequence is TGCGCCAGCAGCTTCAGGGACTCCTACGAGCAGTACTTC. Its translation: CASSFRDSYEQYF.

The rearrangement joins TRBV10-3 to TRBJ2-7; TRBD1 might be the D (6 bases). V was cut by 0 bases and J by 3 bases, with 18 bases left in between. The CDR3 contains 17 residues. The germline gives CDR1 ENHRY, CDR2 SYGVKD. As DNA, the CDR3 is TGTGCCATCAGTGAGTCTTTCCCCGGGGCAGGGGACTACGAGCAGTACTTC. Translating gives CAISESFPGAGDYEQYF.

This clonotype has more than one count but fewer than ten. The gene calls are TRBV11-1 and TRBJ2-5, with 8 bases fitting TRBD1. The CDR3 totals 14 residues. Germline assignment: CDR1 SGHAT and CDR2 FQDESV (reference sequence). The ends lost 4 bases at V and 2 bases at J; junction bases unmatched: 3. The CDR3 loop is CASSSRTGQETQYF. CDR3 bases: TGTGCCAGCAGCTCCCGGACAGGGCAAGAGACCCAGTACTTC.

The rearrangement joins TRBV27 to TRBJ2-2; D remains ambiguous. The germline V gene encodes CDR1 MNHEY and CDR2 SMNVEV (reference sequence). This CDR3 has 16 amino acids. V was shortened by 5 bases and J by 0 bases, with 13 bases between the two germline ends. The CDR3 loop reads CASSRLGFANTGELFF. For the CDR3, the DNA is TGTGCCAGCAGTCGCTTGGGGTTCGCGAACACCGGGGAGCTGTTTTTT.

The gene calls are TRBV4-2 and TRBJ1-1; D remains unclear. Germline V CDR1 and CDR2: LGHNA, YNFKEQ. Trimming shortened V by 0 bases and J by 11 bases, and 22 bases separated the two germline ends. This CDR3 has 16 residues. The CDR3, as DNA: TGTGCCAGCAGCCAAGAGGGTTACGACCCTCGAATCGTCGCTTTCTTT. Translated: CASSQEGYDPRIVAFF.

This chain links TRBV20-1 with TRBJ2-1; 11 bases are a match to TRBD2. Germline trimming cut 3 bases from V and 1 base from J; bases unmatched to any gene: 8. Germline CDR1 DFQATT, CDR2 SNEGSKA (reference sequence). The CDR3 is 17 residues long. Here the CDR3 DNA reads TGCAGTGCTAGGATGGTAGCGGGGGGGCTTTCCTACAATGAGCAGTTCTTC. Protein product: CSARMVAGGLSYNEQFF.

This chain connects TRBV27 to TRBJ2-1; maybe TRBD1 (5 bases). Deletions cut 6 bases from V and 1 base from J, with 7 bases between. The CDR3 loop spans 13 amino acids. In germline, CDR1 is MNHEY, CDR2 SMNVEV (reference sequence). CDR3 amino acids: CASRDRSYNEQFF. Written as DNA, the CDR3 is TGTGCCAGCAGAGACAGATCCTACAATGAGCAGTTCTTC.

V is TRBV6-2 or TRBV6-3 and J is TRBJ2-2; perhaps TRBD1 as D (6 bases). The CDR3 totals 15 residues. From germline, CDR1 is MNHEY and CDR2 SVGEGT. Trimming stripped 7 bases from V and 0 bases from J, with 12 bases between. CDR3 sequence (DNA): TGTGCCAGCAAATTGGGGGCATCGAACACCGGGGAGCTGTTTTTT. This encodes CASKLGASNTGELFF.

The chain couples TRBV20-1 to TRBJ2-5; D gene unclear. The V gene's germline CDR1 is DFQATT and CDR2 SNEGSKA (reference sequence). Trimming shortened V by 0 bases and J by 1 base, and 9 bases separated the two germline ends. The CDR3 runs 14 residues. The CDR3 bases are TGCAGTGCTAGAGACTTACAGATCCAAGAGACCCAGTACTTC. Translation: CSARDLQIQETQYF.

This chain connects TRBV27 to TRBJ2-2, with D uncertain. The V gene's germline CDR1 is MNHEY and CDR2 SMNVEV (reference sequence). V lost 2 bases and J 7 bases, leaving 5 bases between the germline ends. The CDR3 totals 12 residues. The CDR3 DNA is TGTGCCAGCAGTTTACGGGTCGGGGAGCTGTTTTTT. This translates into CASSLRVGELFF.

This clonotype was observed a handful of times. The CDR3 bases are TGTGCCAGCAGCGTAGGGTCCTCCTACGAGCAGTACTTC. Its protein is CASSVGSSYEQYF. V is TRBV9 and J is TRBJ2-7; D remains ambiguous. The CDR3 has 13 residues. Germline V lookup: CDR1 SGDLS, CDR2 YYNGEE. V lost 0 bases and J lost 0, with 4 bases in between.

The chain couples TRBV28 to TRBJ1-5; D is uncertain. Germline loops: CDR1 MDHEN, CDR2 SYDVKM. The germline V and J ends were trimmed by 1 base and 6 bases, with 7 bases remaining between them. The CDR3 totals 13 residues. For the CDR3, the DNA is TGTGCCAGCAGTTTATCTTCAGCTCAGCCCCAGCATTTT. It specifies CASSLSSAQPQHF.